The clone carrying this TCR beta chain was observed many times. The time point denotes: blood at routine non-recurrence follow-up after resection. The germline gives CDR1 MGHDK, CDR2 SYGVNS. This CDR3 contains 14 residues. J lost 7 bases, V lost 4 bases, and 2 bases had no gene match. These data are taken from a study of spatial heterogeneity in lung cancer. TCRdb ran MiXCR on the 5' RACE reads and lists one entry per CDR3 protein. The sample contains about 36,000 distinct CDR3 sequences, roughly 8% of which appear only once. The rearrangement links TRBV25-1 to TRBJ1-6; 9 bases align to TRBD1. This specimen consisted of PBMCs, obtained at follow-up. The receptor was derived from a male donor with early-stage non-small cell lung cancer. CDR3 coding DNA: TGTGCCAGCAGTGCGACAGGGGGGAATTCACCCCTCCACTTT. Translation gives CASSATGGNSPLHF.